A single sample gave rise to the 15 T cell receptor beta chains below, sequenced in a study of Graves' ophthalmopathy and Graves' hyperthyroidism. Amplification targeted the TCR beta CDR3 regions, with RNA transcripts as the source material. HTBI primers were used in a first-round RT-PCR, which preceded a second-round multiplex PCR. TCRdb re-derived calls from the multiplex PCR reads in MiXCR, one entry per CDR3 protein. The repertoire has about 620,000 distinct CDR3 sequences, 20% to 25% of them found once; the top ten carry about 6.6%. Sequenced sample: peripheral blood. Receptors originate from a woman younger than 35 with stable Graves' hyperthyroidism. Some clones in this sample may be carry-over from other donors' samples.

About this clonotype itself: The junction shows a germline mismatch at one end, possibly a read error. This chain links TRBV9 with TRBJ2-7, with 7 bases aligning to TRBD2. CDR3 size: 11 residues. Germline V gene sequence: CDR1 SGDLS, CDR2 YYNGEE. The CDR3 reads CASGTTDERYF. CDR3 nucleotide sequence: TGTGCCAGCGGGACTACGGACGAGCGGTACTTC.

This clonotype was recorded at least ten times. J is TRBJ2-5 and V is TRBV20-1; TRBD1 is a possible D gene (5 bases). The CDR3 is made up of 14 amino acids. Germline loops: CDR1 DFQATT, CDR2 SNEGSKA (reference sequence). V dropped 6 bases and J dropped 4 bases, with 18 bases sitting between them. CDR3 coding DNA: TGCAGTGCCACGTCCCGGACAATTGGAGAGACCCAGTACTTC. This codes for CSATSRTIGETQYF.

This clonotype has only a few counts. The V gene is TRBV12-3 or TRBV12-4, the J gene TRBJ1-5; 7 nucleotides agree with TRBD1. The V and J ends lost 1 base and 7 bases, in that order; junction bases with no gene match: 10. The CDR3 length is 16 residues. The CDR3 here is CASSLGEGGAGQPQHF. The CDR3 DNA is TGTGCCAGCAGTTTAGGGGAAGGGGGCGCCGGACAGCCCCAGCATTTT.

In this sample, this clonotype turned up many times. The J gene is TRBJ1-5, the V gene TRBV12-3 or TRBV12-4; tentatively, D is TRBD1 (5 bases). The V end was cut by 3 bases, the J end by 0 bases, with 24 bases between. CDR3 length equals 20 residues. The CDR3 region is CASSLWVSGRAHYSNQPQHF. In DNA form, the CDR3 reads TGTGCCAGCAGTTTGTGGGTGTCGGGCAGGGCTCACTATAGCAATCAGCCCCAGCATTTT.

This clonotype was seen at least ten times. The rearrangement uses TRBV19 and TRBJ2-7, with 10 bases fitting TRBD1. The V and J ends lost 5 bases and 6 bases, in that order; junction bases with no gene match: 10. Germline V gene lookup returns CDR1 LNHDA and CDR2 SQIVND (reference sequence). The CDR3 contains 15 residues. In nucleotides, the CDR3 is TGTGCCAGTAGTTTGGGACAGGGGCGATCCATCGAGCAGTACTTC. This translates into CASSLGQGRSIEQYF.

This clonotype was seen ten or more times. The chain employs TRBV5-1 and TRBJ1-1; TRBD1 is a possible D gene (5 bases). Per germline, CDR1 SGHRS and CDR2 YFSETQ. The V gene lost 0 bases and the J gene lost 5 bases, with 17 bases spanning the gap. The CDR3 is made up of 16 amino acids. CDR3 in amino acids: CASSLEPGGLGTEAFF. CDR3 nucleotides: TGCGCCAGCAGCTTGGAACCGGGGGGTCTAGGGACTGAAGCTTTCTTT.

This clonotype was counted ten times or more. The chain employs TRBV5-1 and TRBJ1-2; the match to TRBD1 covers 9 bases. V was clipped by 0 bases and J by 4 bases; unmatched bases: 4. There are 15 residues in the CDR3. CDR1 is SGHRS, CDR2 YFSETQ, per germline. The CDR3 DNA sequence: TGCGCCAGCAGCTTGGACCCGACAGGGGGCTATGGCTACACCTTC. Encoded protein: CASSLDPTGGYGYTF.

This clonotype was seen a handful of times. The chain uses TRBV5-1 and TRBJ1-5; 10 bases map to TRBD1. The junction had 12 bases not matched to a gene; V was cut back by 5 bases and J by 4 bases. The CDR3 has 17 amino acids. The germline gives CDR1 SGHRS, CDR2 YFSETQ. In DNA, the CDR3 is TGCGCCAGCAGTCACCGGGACAGGGGTCGTTCGAATCAGCCCCAGCATTTT. Translating gives CASSHRDRGRSNQPQHF.

This clonotype has only a few counts. This chain links TRBV7-2 with TRBJ2-5; D may be TRBD2 (6 bases). Trimming left V 4 bases short and J 4 bases short, with 19 bases between. The CDR3 totals 16 residues. Germline V gene data show CDR1 as SGHTA and CDR2 as FQGNSA. The CDR3 bases are TGTGCCAGCAGCTCCAGCAGACTAGACGGGGTAGAGACCCAGTACTTC. Amino acid sequence: CASSSSRLDGVETQYF.

This clonotype was counted many times. The rearrangement joins TRBV11-2 to TRBJ1-2; D unclear. Germline V gene lookup returns CDR1 SGHAT and CDR2 FQNNGV. This CDR3 is 14 amino acids long. The ends were cut back, 3 bases at V and 7 bases at J, with 15 bases in the middle. The CDR3 region has the DNA TGTGCCAGCAGCTTTAGAAGGGAGGAAACTGGCTACACCTTC. Protein: CASSFRREETGYTF.

This clonotype has a handful of counts. This chain connects TRBV7-8 to TRBJ1-5; D is perhaps TRBD1 (6 bases). The germline CDR1 and CDR2 sequences are SGHVS and FQNEAQ. The CDR3 is 16 residues long. V lost 5 bases and J lost 1, with 15 bases in between. The CDR3 coding sequence is TGTGCCAGCAGCCTAGACAGGTCGAGGAGCAATCAGCCCCAGCATTTT. Encoded protein: CASSLDRSRSNQPQHF.

Many counts were recorded for this clonotype. This chain uses TRBV6-1 with TRBJ2-3; D is unresolved. The CDR3 contains 15 residues. The germline V gene encodes CDR1 MNHNS and CDR2 SASEGT. V gave up 5 bases and J gave up 4 bases, with 16 bases separating them. CDR3 sequence reads: CASSPPGRFADTQYF. The CDR3, as DNA: TGTGCCAGCAGTCCCCCAGGCCGGTTCGCAGATACGCAGTATTTT.

At least ten counts were recorded for this clonotype. The chain is built from TRBV5-4 and TRBJ1-2; D gene unclear. The germline gives CDR1 SGHNT, CDR2 YYREEE (reference sequence). This CDR3 is built from 12 residues. The ends were cut back, 3 bases at V and 5 bases at J, with 8 bases in the middle. CDR3 sequence: CASSSPSYGYTF. The CDR3 nucleotides read TGTGCCAGCAGCTCCCCAAGTTATGGCTACACCTTC.

As to this clonotype: Since no conserved phenylalanine or tryptophan closes the CDR3, a read error is the likely cause. The chain has TRBV11-1 and TRBJ1-1; D is uncertain. This CDR3 has 14 residues. The ends were cut back, 5 bases at V and 6 bases at J, with 16 bases in the middle. CDR1 and CDR2 (germline): SGHAT, FQDESV (reference sequence). This chain's CDR3 is CASSVGQAFSEAFV. CDR3 sequence (DNA): TGTGCCAGCAGCGTAGGGCAGGCGTTCTCTGAAGCTTTCGTT.

This clonotype has a count of ten or more. This chain links TRBV12-3 or TRBV12-4 with TRBJ1-6; D ambiguous. This CDR3 region has 13 residues. Trimming took off 4 bases at V and 6 bases at J, with 7 bases between the two ends. In DNA, the CDR3 is TGTGCCAGCAGTTCCGGCCGTAATTCACCCCTCCACTTT. Amino acids: CASSSGRNSPLHF.